The 17 T cell receptor beta chains listed next were all sequenced from one sample in a study of response to subunit inactivated influenza vaccine. TCRdb reanalysed the RT-PCR reads using MiXCR and keeps one entry per CDR3 protein. The data show roughly 630,000 distinct CDR3 sequences, with around 15% seen just once and 7.5% to 9% held by the top ten. Sequenced material: PBMCs from blood, taken 14 to 15 days before vaccination. These receptor sequences come from a man aged 50 or older who received an inactivated influenza vaccine.

This clonotype appeared a few times. The V and J genes are TRBV12-3 or TRBV12-4 and TRBJ2-3; 8 bases align to TRBD1. The CDR3 runs 17 residues. The J segment lost 2 bases and the V segment lost 6 bases, leaving 13 bases of the junction unmatched. The CDR3 coding sequence is TGTGCCAGCAGCCGCGGTCCAGGGGGCCAGAACACAGATACGCAGTATTTT. Protein: CASSRGPGGQNTDTQYF.

This chain links TRBV20-1 with TRBJ2-7; D remains ambiguous. Trimming shortened V by 0 bases and J by 6 bases, and 9 bases separated the two germline ends. The CDR3 consists of 12 residues. Germline-derived CDR1 and CDR2 are DFQATT and SNEGSKA (reference sequence). CDR3 region: CSARDRLTEQYF. The CDR3 DNA follows: TGCAGTGCTAGAGATAGATTAACCGAGCAGTACTTC.

The sample holds a few counts of this clonotype. J is TRBJ2-1 and V is TRBV28; tentatively, D is TRBD1 (5 bases). Germline CDR1 is MDHEN and CDR2 is SYDVKM. This CDR3 has 17 residues. Trimming removed 10 bases at V and 0 bases at J, with 22 bases between. The DNA for the CDR3 is TGTGCCACCCGGACACGGAAGATATCGAGCTCCTACAATGAGCAGTTCTTC. Its protein is CATRTRKISSSYNEQFF.

The rearrangement joins TRBV20-1 to TRBJ2-7; TRBD1 agrees at 8 bases. CDR3 size: 14 residues. Trimming took 4 bases from V and 6 from J; bases not matched to a gene: 11. CDR1 and CDR2 from the germline V gene are DFQATT and SNEGSKA (reference sequence). The CDR3 DNA follows: TGCAGTGCTACCCGGGACAGGCTTTGGGGCGAGCAGTACTTC. It translates to CSATRDRLWGEQYF.

In its sample, this clonotype was seen a few times. The chain uses TRBV11-1 and TRBJ2-7, with 10 nucleotides matching TRBD1. This CDR3 comprises 20 residues. Germline V CDR1 and CDR2: SGHAT, FQDESV (reference sequence). J was trimmed by 3 bases and V by 4 bases; bases with no gene match: 21. This CDR3 is CASSSQLRDRGLSSYYEQYF. CDR3 bases: TGTGCCAGCAGCTCCCAACTCCGGGACAGGGGCCTATCTTCTTACTACGAGCAGTACTTC. The whole variable domain, remainder taken from reference TRBV11-1 and TRBJ2-7, is EAEVAQSPRYKITEKSQAVAFWCDPISGHATLYWYRQILGQGPELLVQFQDESVVDDSQLPKDRFSAERLKGVDSTLKIQPAELGDSAMYLCASSSQLRDRGLSSYYEQYFGPGTRLTVT.

This clonotype appeared a few times. The chain is built from TRBV25-1 and TRBJ1-2; tentative D call: TRBD1 (6 bases). The germline CDR1 and CDR2 sequences are MGHDK and SYGVNS. The CDR3 has 14 amino acids. V was cut by 8 bases and J by 3 bases, with 16 bases left in between. The CDR3 region has the DNA TGTGCCAGCTTCGGCCGGGACATACACTATGGCTACACCTTC. Its protein is CASFGRDIHYGYTF.

The genes are TRBV7-2 and TRBJ2-1, with 7 bases aligning to TRBD1. With V trimmed by 1 base and J by 7 bases, 7 bases remained unmatched. The length of the CDR3 is 15 residues. Germline lookup yields CDR1 SGHTA and CDR2 FQGNSA. The CDR3 bases are TGTGCCAGCAGCTTAGACTCTGGACAGGTGAATGAGCAGTTCTTC. It is translated as CASSLDSGQVNEQFF.

The chain has TRBV12-3 or TRBV12-4 and TRBJ2-3; 10 bases agree with TRBD2. There are 17 residues in the CDR3. Unmatched junction bases numbered 9, after V lost 2 bases and J lost 4 bases. The CDR3 here is CASSLPSGGNGADTQYF. Here the CDR3 DNA reads TGTGCCAGCAGTTTACCTAGCGGGGGAAACGGGGCAGATACGCAGTATTTT.

This rearrangement joins TRBV12-3 or TRBV12-4 to TRBJ2-1; 13 bases align to TRBD2. The trim removed 6 bases at V and 6 bases at J, leaving 8 bases unmatched. The CDR3 covers 16 residues. CDR3 region: CASSRTSGGLLNEQFF. CDR3 coding DNA: TGTGCCAGCAGCCGGACTAGCGGGGGCCTCCTCAATGAGCAGTTCTTC.

This clonotype has just a few counts. The J gene is TRBJ1-1, the V gene TRBV29-1, with TRBD1 as a possible D gene (5 bases). The CDR3 spans 11 residues. V was trimmed by 7 bases and J by 4 bases, leaving 10 bases between them. From germline, CDR1 is SQVTM and CDR2 ANQGSEA. CDR3 residues: CSADRRTEAFF. In nucleotides, the CDR3 is TGCAGCGCTGACAGACGCACTGAAGCTTTCTTT.

This clonotype occurred a few times. The chain carries TRBV7-2 and TRBJ2-1; 8 nucleotides line up with TRBD2. Looked up from germline, CDR1 is SGHTA and CDR2 is FQGNSA. V gave up 4 bases and J gave up 1 base; unmatched junction bases: 6. The CDR3 has 16 amino acids. Here the CDR3 reads CASSWIAGRSYNEQFF. Here the CDR3 DNA reads TGTGCCAGCAGCTGGATAGCGGGAAGGTCCTACAATGAGCAGTTCTTC.

This clonotype was recorded only once. Germline and junction disagree at one end, which may indicate a read error. The gene calls are TRBV2 and TRBJ1-6, with D tentatively TRBD1 (5 bases). The CDR3 totals 15 residues. CDR1 and CDR2 (germline): SNHLY, FYNNEI. DNA of the CDR3: TGTGCCAGCACCCCTCCCGGGACGGTAAATTCACCCCTCCGCTTT. Its translation: CASTPPGTVNSPLRF.

J is TRBJ2-3 and V is TRBV6-2 or TRBV6-3, with D unclear. This CDR3 is built from 13 residues. Trimming removed 7 bases from V and 8 bases from J, with 16 bases in between. The germline CDR1 and CDR2 sequences are MNHEY and SVGEGT. CDR3: CASTQTSAGTQYF. The CDR3 DNA reads TGTGCCAGCACCCAAACGTCGGCTGGTACGCAGTATTTT.

The rearrangement uses TRBV20-1 and TRBJ2-7; D uncertain. This CDR3 contains 12 residues. V lost 0 bases to trimming and J lost 10 bases, with 13 bases between them. CDR1 is DFQATT and CDR2 is SNEGSKA in the germline V gene (reference sequence). In nucleotides, the CDR3 is TGCAGTGCTAGAGATCCGGCTCGACGACAGTACTTC. Translation: CSARDPARRQYF.

This clonotype appeared a few times. CDR3 loop: CSVDPLSGAETQYF. The CDR3 nucleotides read TGCAGCGTTGATCCCCTCTCGGGGGCAGAGACCCAGTACTTC. The V gene is TRBV29-1, the J gene TRBJ2-5; D tentatively reads TRBD1 or TRBD2 (6 bases each). The germline CDR1 and CDR2 sequences are SQVTM and ANQGSEA. The CDR3 has 14 amino acids. V lost 3 bases and J lost 4, with 15 bases in between.

This clonotype was counted only a few times. V is TRBV7-8 and J is TRBJ2-7; TRBD1 agrees at 9 bases. The CDR3 has 15 amino acids. Unmatched junction bases numbered 6, after V lost 3 bases and J lost 3 bases. Germline loops: CDR1 SGHVS, CDR2 FQNEAQ. The CDR3 bases are TGTGCCAGCAGCTTTGGGGAGACAGGGGGCTACGAGCAGTACTTC. Protein product: CASSFGETGGYEQYF.

This clonotype was observed a handful of times. The rearrangement uses TRBV4-1 and TRBJ2-7, with D maybe TRBD2 (6 bases). From germline, CDR1 is MGHRA and CDR2 YSYEKL. This CDR3 comprises 14 residues. V shed 0 bases and J shed 3 bases, with 9 bases lying between them. The CDR3, as DNA: TGCGCCAGCAGCCAAGATCAGGAGGGCTACGAGCAGTACTTC. Protein product: CASSQDQEGYEQYF.